The sequence of this T cell receptor beta chain was determined in a study of cytotoxic CD8 clonotypes in ibrutinib-treated CLL. The CDR3 contains 11 residues. Trimming stripped 6 bases from V and 4 bases from J, with 7 bases between. Germline V gives CDR1 LNHNV, CDR2 YYDKDF (reference sequence). Clones were sequenced by immunoSEQ multiplex PCR, and TCRdb holds only the in-frame ones, with some missing. The sample includes roughly 250,000 clones, 70% of them seen just once. The sequence came from a human donor with chronic lymphocytic leukemia. The V gene is TRBV15, the J gene TRBJ2-7; D gene uncertain. The sequences come from PBMCs, collected after 24 months of ibrutinib treatment. CDR3 sequence (DNA): TGTGCCACCAGTAAAGAGTACGAGCAGTACTTC. As protein: CATSKEYEQYF.